A selection of T cell receptor beta chains follows, all from one sample in a study of T cell responses to AZD1222 COVID-19 vaccine. This table comes from immunoSEQ multiplex PCR, and its TCRdb copy is limited to in-frame clones, with some not included. Of 150,000 to 200,000 clones in the sample, about 92% were seen once. This sample comprised peripheral blood, obtained 28 days after the second dose of the MenACWY control vaccine. These receptors were collected from an adult who received the MenACWY meningococcal vaccine as a control. The CDR3 runs from the conserved cysteine through the conserved F or W. A D gene is named only where the DNA matches it firmly. Some rows mark clone size as missing; the rest say once, few, many or name a class of expanded clone.

TRBV20-1,once,NA,CSAISYEQYF
TRBV6-5,NA,TRBD2,CASSLPGGWQYF
TRBV2,NA,TRBD1,CASTGDSSTHNEKLFF
TRBV30,few,TRBD1,CAWSGDREGNYGYTF
TRBV11-3,NA,NA,CASSSGGGYYGYTF
TRBV5-1,NA,TRBD1,CASSLADRANTEAFF
TRBV18,NA,TRBD2,CASSPPTLAGYYEQYF
TRBV9,NA,NA,CASSFDHSGNTIYF
TRBV10-2,NA,TRBD1,CASKQTGGAGELFF
TRBV5-4,NA,TRBD2,CASSFSGRGADTQYF
TRBV19,NA,NA,CASPRAVWQPQHF
TRBV29-1,NA,NA,CSVDPGSGEQYF
TRBV6-1,NA,TRBD2,CASSELLLGGGPMNEQFF
TRBV24-1,NA,NA,CATRGGQGTEAFF
TRBV15,NA,NA,CATSRDTWAGRGEQYF
TRBV25-1,NA,NA,CASSEFRGNEKLFF
TRBV11-3,NA,NA,CASSLAPSGETQYF
TRBV7-8,NA,NA,CASSLQGPNTEAFF
TRBV5-1,NA,NA,CASNLDSQETQYF
TRBV6-2/TRBV6-3,NA,TRBD2,CASSYSRTSGSETQYF
TRBV19,few,TRBD1,CASKRDRGSDQPQHF
TRBV11-2,NA,NA,CASSSHPVGSWYEQYF
TRBV6-4,NA,TRBD1,CASSESGGTGDEQYF
TRBV28,NA,NA,CASSLLLGRNTGELFF
TRBV30,NA,TRBD1,CATSRGLQNQPQHF
TRBV24-1,NA,NA,CATSTRGSEKLFF
TRBV29-1,NA,TRBD1,CSVATGGDNQPQHF
TRBV30,once,TRBD1,CAWSEQGARGRFF
TRBV28,NA,NA,CASRQGKAFF
TRBV20-1,NA,NA,CSARRANVLTF
TRBV7-2,NA,NA,CASSALRARYTQYF
TRBV30,NA,NA,CAWTAARLGGYTF
TRBV19,many,TRBD1,CASSMIRDRGYEQYF
TRBV24-1,NA,TRBD2,CATSEVLAGTGSYNEQFF
TRBV6-5,NA,TRBD1,CASSKTGNQPQHF
TRBV6-6,NA,NA,CASTRARGSGTDTQYF
TRBV6-2/TRBV6-3,NA,NA,CASSYGEGAQHF
TRBV5-5,NA,TRBD2,CASSLGGTSRYEQYF
TRBV15,NA,TRBD1,CATSRGRTGESGELFF
TRBV7-8,NA,NA,CASIPVGVGGYTF
TRBV2,NA,TRBD2,CASSVFVLAGGNEQFF
TRBV10-3,NA,NA,CAISGGTANSGNTIYF
TRBV7-2,NA,TRBD2,CASSLIGGVNTGELFF
TRBV28,NA,NA,CASVKGVTNYGYTF
TRBV4-2,NA,NA,CASSQDWGRADQPQHF
TRBV29-1,NA,TRBD2,CSGLLAVGETQYF
TRBV28,NA,TRBD2,CASSGRLANTDTQYF
TRBV28,NA,TRBD1,CASSPPGQAYGYTF
TRBV6-5,NA,TRBD1,CASRGTGTANEKLFF
TRBV11-3,NA,NA,CACSRPTEAFF